The 14 T cell receptor beta chains in this list originate from one sample, sequenced in a study of cytomegalovirus exposure and HLA in healthy donors. This PCR relied on a set of 60 Vbeta primers and 13 Jbeta primers. Profiling relied on immunoSEQ multiplex PCR, and the TCRdb table lists in-frame clones only, not all of them. The data hold some 160,000 clones, with approximately 80% observed a single time. The specimen was PBMCs. The receptors come from a male donor in good health and CMV-seropositive.

This chain uses TRBV7-9 with TRBJ2-1, with a tentative D call TRBD2 (6 bases). The CDR3 is 15 amino acids. Looked up from germline, CDR1 is SEHNR and CDR2 is FQNEAQ (reference sequence). V lost 5 bases, J lost 0 bases, and 11 bases lay in between. The CDR3 bases are TGTGCCAGCAGCGCCGCTAGCGCCTCCTACAATGAGCAGTTCTTC. It is translated as CASSAASASYNEQFF.

For this clone: Relative to the germline gene, one junction end is altered; a read error may explain this. V usage is TRBV7-9 and J usage is TRBJ1-2; 7 bases agree with TRBD1. From germline, CDR1 is SEHNR and CDR2 FQNEAQ (reference sequence). The CDR3 sequence is 15 residues long. CDR3 nucleotides: TGTTCCAGCAGCTTAATCGGGACAGCTAACTATGGCTACACCTTC. Encoded protein: CSSSLIGTANYGYTF. Complete variable domain (other parts from reference TRBV7-9 and TRBJ1-2): DTGVSQNPRHKITKRGQNVTFRCDPISEHNRLYWYRQTLGQGPEFLTYFQNEAQLEKSRLLSDRFSAERPKGSFSTLEIQRTEQGDSAMYLCSSSLIGTANYGYTFGSGTRLTVV.

The rearrangement joins TRBV27 to TRBJ1-4; possibly TRBD1 for D (6 bases). Germline CDR1 MNHEY, CDR2 SMNVEV (reference sequence). Trimming cost V 1 base and J 7 bases, with 10 bases left between them. The CDR3 contains 14 residues. Written as DNA, the CDR3 is TGTGCCAGCAGTTTATACAGGGCTCGTGAAAAACTGTTTTTT. Translating gives CASSLYRAREKLFF.

This chain links TRBV11-2 with TRBJ2-5; D is unclear. The better agreement between TRBJ2-7 and the DNA end casts doubt on the J call. From germline, CDR1 is SGHAT and CDR2 FQNNGV. The CDR3 spans 11 residues. The CDR3 here is CASSLRGEQYF. The CDR3 DNA is TGTGCCAGCAGCTTGAGAGGCGAGCAGTACTTC.

The chain employs TRBV10-3 and TRBJ2-5; 13 nucleotides match TRBD2. V gave up 8 bases and J gave up 5 bases; unmatched junction bases: 8. In germline, CDR1 is ENHRY, CDR2 SYGVKD. This CDR3 is built from 15 residues. The chain's CDR3 is CAIQRLAGGGETQYF. In nucleotides, the CDR3 is TGTGCCATCCAACGACTAGCGGGAGGAGGGGAGACCCAGTACTTC.

Here the CDR3 DNA reads TGTGCCAGCAGCTTCAGGGGAGGGAGAAACATTCAGTACTTC. Translated, it gives CASSFRGGRNIQYF. This sequence joins TRBV5-6 and TRBJ2-4, with D possibly matching TRBD2 (7 bases). The CDR3 has 14 residues. V lost 2 bases and J 6 bases, leaving 12 bases between the germline ends. Germline-derived CDR1 and CDR2 are SGHDT and YYEEEE.

This clone was detected only once. V gene TRBV11-2 combines with J gene TRBJ2-5, with TRBD1 matching 11 bases. With V trimmed by 6 bases and J by 4 bases, 4 bases remained unmatched. CDR1 SGHAT and CDR2 FQNNGV come from the germline V gene. The CDR3 spans 14 residues. CDR3 DNA sequence: TGTGCCAGCAGGCCGGGACAGGGGGGAGAGACCCAGTACTTC. It yields the protein CASRPGQGGETQYF.

The chain couples TRBV5-1 to TRBJ2-3; 11 bases match TRBD2. Trimming cost V 2 bases and J 5 bases; bases outside gene matches: 4. The CDR3 contains 15 residues. In germline, CDR1 is SGHRS, CDR2 YFSETQ. This chain's CDR3 is CASSLGLAGVDTQYF. In nucleotides, the CDR3 is TGCGCCAGCAGCTTAGGACTAGCGGGCGTAGATACGCAGTATTTT.

This chain connects TRBV7-9 to TRBJ1-5; D remains unclear. Germline V CDR1 and CDR2: SEHNR, FQNEAQ (reference sequence). V gave up 1 base and J gave up 2 bases, with 6 bases separating them. This CDR3 region has 14 residues. CDR3 loop: CASSLVGGNQPQHF. In DNA, the CDR3 is TGTGCCAGCAGCTTAGTGGGCGGCAATCAGCCCCAGCATTTT.

On this clone: At one end, the junction sequence differs from germline, possibly due to a read error. This chain joins TRBV7-9 and TRBJ2-7, with D perhaps matching TRBD2 (5 bases). Germline V gene lookup returns CDR1 SEHNR and CDR2 FQNEAQ (reference sequence). This CDR3 has 15 amino acids. The chain's CDR3 is CSSSPRGVGTYEQYF. CDR3 bases: TGTTCCAGCAGCCCCCGGGGTGTCGGGACCTACGAGCAGTACTTC. Combining the CDR3 with reference TRBV7-9 and TRBJ2-7 gives the whole variable domain DTGVSQNPRHKITKRGQNVTFRCDPISEHNRLYWYRQTLGQGPEFLTYFQNEAQLEKSRLLSDRFSAERPKGSFSTLEIQRTEQGDSAMYLCSSSPRGVGTYEQYFGPGTRLTVT.

The rearrangement uses TRBV5-1 and TRBJ1-1; the D gene is possibly TRBD1 (6 bases). Per the germline V gene, CDR1 is SGHRS and CDR2 is YFSETQ. There are 14 residues in the CDR3. V lost 2 bases to trimming and J lost 7 bases, with 15 bases between them. CDR3 region: CASSFEGGAIEAFF. CDR3 bases: TGCGCCAGCAGCTTTGAGGGGGGGGCGATTGAAGCTTTCTTT.

The genes are TRBV7-2 and TRBJ1-4, with 8 bases matching TRBD1. Germline V lookup: CDR1 SGHTA, CDR2 FQGNSA. This CDR3 has 16 residues. V shed 5 bases and J 1 base; nucleotides not matched to a gene: 6. Here the CDR3 reads CASSPLTGGTNEKLFF. Written as DNA, the CDR3 is TGTGCCAGCAGCCCACTAACAGGGGGAACTAATGAAAAACTGTTTTTT.

The chain has TRBV28 and TRBJ1-5; weak D call: TRBD1 (6 bases). Trimming stripped 2 bases from V and 7 bases from J, with 12 bases between. Germline assignment: CDR1 MDHEN and CDR2 SYDVKM. The CDR3 length is 14 residues. In nucleotides, the CDR3 is TGTGCCAGCAGTTTAAAGGGGGTCGGACAGCCCCAGCATTTT. This translates into CASSLKGVGQPQHF.

V gene TRBV14 combines with J gene TRBJ2-3, with a tentative D call TRBD2 (6 bases). From germline, CDR1 is SGHDN and CDR2 FVKESK. V lost 2 bases and J 10 bases, leaving 19 bases between the germline ends. CDR3 length: 15 amino acids. The CDR3 spells CASSQRGNLPPPQYF. The DNA of the CDR3 is TGTGCCAGCAGCCAACGGGGGAATCTCCCACCACCGCAGTATTTT.